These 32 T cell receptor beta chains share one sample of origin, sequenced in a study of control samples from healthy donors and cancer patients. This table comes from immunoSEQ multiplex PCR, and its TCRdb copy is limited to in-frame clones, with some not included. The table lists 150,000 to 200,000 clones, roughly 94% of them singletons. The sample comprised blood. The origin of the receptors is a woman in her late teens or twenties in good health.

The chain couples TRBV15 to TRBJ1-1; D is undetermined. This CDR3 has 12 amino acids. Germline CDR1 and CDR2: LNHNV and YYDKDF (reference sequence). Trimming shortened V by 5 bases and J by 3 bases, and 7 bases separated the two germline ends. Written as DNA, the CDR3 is TGTGCCACCAGCCCAGAGTACACTGAAGCTTTCTTT. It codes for CATSPEYTEAFF.

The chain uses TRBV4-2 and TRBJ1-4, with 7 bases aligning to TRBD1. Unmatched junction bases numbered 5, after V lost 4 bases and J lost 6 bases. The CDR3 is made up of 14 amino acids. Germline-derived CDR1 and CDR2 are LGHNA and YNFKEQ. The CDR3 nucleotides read TGTGCCAGCAGCCCAGGGGGGGAGTATGAAAAACTGTTTTTT. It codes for CASSPGGEYEKLFF.

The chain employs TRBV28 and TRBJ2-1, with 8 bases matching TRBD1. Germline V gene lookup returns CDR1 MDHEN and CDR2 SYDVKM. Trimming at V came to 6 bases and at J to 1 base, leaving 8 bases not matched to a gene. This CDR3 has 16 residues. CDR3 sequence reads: CASSLTTGVSYNEQFF. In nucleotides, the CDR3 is TGTGCCAGCAGCCTGACGACAGGGGTTTCCTACAATGAGCAGTTCTTC.

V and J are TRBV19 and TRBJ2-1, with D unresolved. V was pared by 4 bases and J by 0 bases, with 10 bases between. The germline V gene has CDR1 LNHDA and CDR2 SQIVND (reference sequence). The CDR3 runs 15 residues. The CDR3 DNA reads TGTGCCAGTAGTACCGACTGGAGCTCCTACAATGAGCAGTTCTTC. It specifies CASSTDWSSYNEQFF. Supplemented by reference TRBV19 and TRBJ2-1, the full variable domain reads DGGITQSPKYLFRKEGQNVTLSCEQNLNHDAMYWYRQDPGQGLRLIYYSQIVNDFQKGDIAEGYSVSREKKESFPLTVTSAQKNPTAFYLCASSTDWSSYNEQFFGPGTRLTVL.

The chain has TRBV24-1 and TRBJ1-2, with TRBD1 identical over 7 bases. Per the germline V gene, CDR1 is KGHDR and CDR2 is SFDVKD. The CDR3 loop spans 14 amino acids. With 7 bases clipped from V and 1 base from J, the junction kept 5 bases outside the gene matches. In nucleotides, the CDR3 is TGTGCCACCAGCAGCACAGGGGTTAACTATGGCTACACCTTC. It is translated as CATSSTGVNYGYTF.

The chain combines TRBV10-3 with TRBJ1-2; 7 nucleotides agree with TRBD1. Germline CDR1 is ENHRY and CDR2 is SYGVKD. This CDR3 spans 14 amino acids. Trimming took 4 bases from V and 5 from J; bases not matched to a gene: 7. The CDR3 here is CAISAPGTDYGYTF. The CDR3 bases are TGTGCCATCAGTGCCCCCGGGACAGATTATGGCTACACCTTC.

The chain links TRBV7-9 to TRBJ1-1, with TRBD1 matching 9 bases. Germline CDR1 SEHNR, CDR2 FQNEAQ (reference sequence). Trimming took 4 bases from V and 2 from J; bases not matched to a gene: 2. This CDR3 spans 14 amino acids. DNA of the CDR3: TGTGCCAGCAGCTCGGGACAGGGTAACACTGAAGCTTTCTTT. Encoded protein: CASSSGQGNTEAFF. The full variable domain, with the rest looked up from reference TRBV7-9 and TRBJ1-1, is DTGVSQNPRHKITKRGQNVTFRCDPISEHNRLYWYRQTLGQGPEFLTYFQNEAQLEKSRLLSDRFSAERPKGSFSTLEIQRTEQGDSAMYLCASSSGQGNTEAFFGQGTRLTVV.

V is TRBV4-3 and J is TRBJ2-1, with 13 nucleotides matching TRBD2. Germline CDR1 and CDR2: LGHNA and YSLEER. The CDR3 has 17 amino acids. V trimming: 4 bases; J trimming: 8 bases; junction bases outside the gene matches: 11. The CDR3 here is CASSREGGLAGRDEQFF. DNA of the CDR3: TGCGCCAGCAGCCGGGAAGGGGGACTAGCGGGACGGGATGAGCAGTTCTTC.

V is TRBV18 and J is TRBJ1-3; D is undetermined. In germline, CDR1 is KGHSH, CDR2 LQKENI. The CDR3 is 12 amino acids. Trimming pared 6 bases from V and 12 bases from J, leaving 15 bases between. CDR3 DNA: TGTGCCAGCTCCGCTGAGCGTGATCACATATATTTT. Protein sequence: CASSAERDHIYF.

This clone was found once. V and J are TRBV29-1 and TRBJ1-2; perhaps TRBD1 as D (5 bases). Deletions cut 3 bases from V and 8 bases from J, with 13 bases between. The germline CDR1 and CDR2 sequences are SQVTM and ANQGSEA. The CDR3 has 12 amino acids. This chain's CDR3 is CSVEWQGEGYTF. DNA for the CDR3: TGCAGCGTTGAGTGGCAGGGAGAGGGCTACACCTTC.

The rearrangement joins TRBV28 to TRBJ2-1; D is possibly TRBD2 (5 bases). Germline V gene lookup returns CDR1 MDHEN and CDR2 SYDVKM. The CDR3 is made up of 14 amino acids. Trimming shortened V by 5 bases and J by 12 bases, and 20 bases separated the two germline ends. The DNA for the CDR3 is TGTGCCAGCAGTCTAACCCCAACACAGAGCGGGCAGTTCTTC. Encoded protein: CASSLTPTQSGQFF.

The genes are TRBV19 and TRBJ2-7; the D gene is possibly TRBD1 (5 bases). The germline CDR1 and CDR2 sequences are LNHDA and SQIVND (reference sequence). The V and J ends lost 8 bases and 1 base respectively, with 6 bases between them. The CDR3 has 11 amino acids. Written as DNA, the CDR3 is TGTGCCAGTCAGGGATCCTACGAGCAGTACTTC. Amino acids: CASQGSYEQYF.

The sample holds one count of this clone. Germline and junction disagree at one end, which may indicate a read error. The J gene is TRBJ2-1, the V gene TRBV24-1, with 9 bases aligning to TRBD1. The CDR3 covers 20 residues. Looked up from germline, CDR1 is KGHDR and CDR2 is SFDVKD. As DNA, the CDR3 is TGTGCCACCAGTGATCCTAGCTTTCGGGACAGGGAGAACCACTACAATGAACAGTTCTTC. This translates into CATSDPSFRDRENHYNEQFF.

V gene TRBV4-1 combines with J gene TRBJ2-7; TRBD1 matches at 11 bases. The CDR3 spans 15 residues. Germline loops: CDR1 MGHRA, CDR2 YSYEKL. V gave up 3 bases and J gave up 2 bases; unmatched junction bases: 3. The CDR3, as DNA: TGCGCCAGCAGCCACGGGACAGGGGGTCCCTACGAGCAGTACTTC. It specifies CASSHGTGGPYEQYF.

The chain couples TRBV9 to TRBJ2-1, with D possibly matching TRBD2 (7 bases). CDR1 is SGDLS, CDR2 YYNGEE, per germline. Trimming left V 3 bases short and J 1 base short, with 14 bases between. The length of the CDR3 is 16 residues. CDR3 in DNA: TGTGCCAGCAGCGCGGCGGGGGCTAGGTCCTACAATGAGCAGTTCTTC. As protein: CASSAAGARSYNEQFF.

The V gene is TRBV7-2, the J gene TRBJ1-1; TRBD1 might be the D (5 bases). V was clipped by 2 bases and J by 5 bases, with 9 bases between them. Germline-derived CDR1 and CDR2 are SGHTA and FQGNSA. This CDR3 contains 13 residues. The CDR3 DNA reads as TGTGCCAGCAGCTTATTCGGGGGGACTGAAGCTTTCTTT. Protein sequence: CASSLFGGTEAFF.

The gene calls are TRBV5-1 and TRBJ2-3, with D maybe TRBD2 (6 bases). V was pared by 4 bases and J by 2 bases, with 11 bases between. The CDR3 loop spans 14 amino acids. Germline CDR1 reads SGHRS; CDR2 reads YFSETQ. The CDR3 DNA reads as TGCGCCAGCAGCACGGGACTCTACACAGATACGCAGTATTTT. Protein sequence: CASSTGLYTDTQYF.

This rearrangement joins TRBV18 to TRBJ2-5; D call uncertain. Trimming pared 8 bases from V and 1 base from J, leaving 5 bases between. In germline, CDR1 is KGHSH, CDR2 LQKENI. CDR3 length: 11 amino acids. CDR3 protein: CASAVQETQYF. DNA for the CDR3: TGTGCCAGCGCAGTCCAAGAGACCCAGTACTTC.

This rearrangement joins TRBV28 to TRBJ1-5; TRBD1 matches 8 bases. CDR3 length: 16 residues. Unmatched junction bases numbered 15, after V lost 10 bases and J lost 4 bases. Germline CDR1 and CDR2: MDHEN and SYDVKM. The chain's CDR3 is CATFNPGQGNNQPQHF. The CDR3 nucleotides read TGTGCCACTTTCAACCCCGGACAGGGTAATAATCAGCCCCAGCATTTT. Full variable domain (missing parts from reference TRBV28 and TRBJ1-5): DVKVTQSSRYLVKRTGEKVFLECVQDMDHENMFWYRQDPGLGLRLIYFSYDVKMKEKGDIPEGYSVSREKKERFSLILESASTNQTSMYLCATFNPGQGNNQPQHFGDGTRLSIL.

The CDR3 is CASSFGDPNTEAFF. In DNA form, the CDR3 reads TGTGCCAGCAGTTTCGGCGATCCTAACACTGAAGCTTTCTTT. The gene calls are TRBV27 and TRBJ1-1, with unresolved D. This CDR3 has 14 residues. V lost 3 bases to trimming and J lost 2 bases, with 10 bases between them. The germline gives CDR1 MNHEY, CDR2 SMNVEV (reference sequence).

The CDR3 DNA reads as TGTGCCAGCAGTGATCCCGGACTAGCCAGGGGCGAGCAGTACTTC. Its translation: CASSDPGLARGEQYF. This sequence joins TRBV6-1 and TRBJ2-7; 8 nucleotides match TRBD2. Germline V lookup: CDR1 MNHNS, CDR2 SASEGT. After removal of 3 bases from V and 6 bases from J, the junction contained 10 bases not matched to a gene. CDR3 size: 15 residues.

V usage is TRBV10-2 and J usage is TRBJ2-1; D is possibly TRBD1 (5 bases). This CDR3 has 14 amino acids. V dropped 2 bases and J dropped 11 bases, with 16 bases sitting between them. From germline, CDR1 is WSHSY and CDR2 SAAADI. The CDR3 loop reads CASSEPDRAEKQFF. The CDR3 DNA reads TGCGCCAGCAGTGAGCCTGACAGAGCAGAGAAGCAGTTCTTC.

The CDR3, as DNA: TGTGCCAGCTCACCAGGGGAGACCCAGTACTTC. Amino acids: CASSPGETQYF. V and J are TRBV18 and TRBJ2-5, with D unresolved. This CDR3 contains 11 residues. Germline values: CDR1 KGHSH, CDR2 LQKENI. V lost 2 bases and J 5 bases, leaving 3 bases between the germline ends.

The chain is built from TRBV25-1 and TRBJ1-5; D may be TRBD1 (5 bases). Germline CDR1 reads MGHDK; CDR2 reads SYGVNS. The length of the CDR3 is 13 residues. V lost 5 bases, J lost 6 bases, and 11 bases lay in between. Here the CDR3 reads CASSSGGGQPQHF. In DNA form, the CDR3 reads TGTGCCAGCAGTTCCGGGGGGGGTCAGCCCCAGCATTTT. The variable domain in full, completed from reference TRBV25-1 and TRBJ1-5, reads EADIYQTPRYLVIGTGKKITLECSQTMGHDKMYWYQQDPGMELHLIHYSYGVNSTEKGDLSSESTVSRIRTEHFPLTLESARPSHTSQYLCASSSGGGQPQHFGDGTRLSIL.

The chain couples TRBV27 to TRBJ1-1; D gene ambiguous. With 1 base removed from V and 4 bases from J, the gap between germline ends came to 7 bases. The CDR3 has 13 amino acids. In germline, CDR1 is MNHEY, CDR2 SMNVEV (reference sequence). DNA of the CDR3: TGTGCCAGCAGTTTATATTCATCCACTGAAGCTTTCTTT. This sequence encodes CASSLYSSTEAFF.

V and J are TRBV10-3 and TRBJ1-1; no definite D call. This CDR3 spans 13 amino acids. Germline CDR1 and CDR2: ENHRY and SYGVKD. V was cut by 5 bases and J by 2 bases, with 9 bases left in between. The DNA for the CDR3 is TGTGCCATCAGTACGCATGTCAACACTGAAGCTTTCTTT. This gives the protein CAISTHVNTEAFF.

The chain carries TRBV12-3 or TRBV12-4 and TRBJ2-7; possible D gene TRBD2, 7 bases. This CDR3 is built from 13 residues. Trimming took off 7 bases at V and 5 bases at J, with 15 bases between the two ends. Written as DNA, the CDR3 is TGTGCCAGCACCCCCGGGGGGCTTGACGAGCAGTACTTC. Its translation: CASTPGGLDEQYF.

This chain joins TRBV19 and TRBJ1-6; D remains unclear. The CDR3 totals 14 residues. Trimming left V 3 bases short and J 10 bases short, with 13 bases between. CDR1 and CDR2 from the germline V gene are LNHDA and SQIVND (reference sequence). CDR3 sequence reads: CASSIEGGTSPLHF. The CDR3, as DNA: TGTGCCAGTAGTATCGAGGGCGGAACCTCACCCCTCCACTTT.

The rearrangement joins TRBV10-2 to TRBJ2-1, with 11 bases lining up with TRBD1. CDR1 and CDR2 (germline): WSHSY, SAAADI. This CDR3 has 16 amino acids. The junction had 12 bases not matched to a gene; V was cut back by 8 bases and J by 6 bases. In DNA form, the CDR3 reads TGCGCCAGCGCTAGGACAGGGGGCTATGAGATCAATGAGCAGTTCTTC. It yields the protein CASARTGGYEINEQFF.

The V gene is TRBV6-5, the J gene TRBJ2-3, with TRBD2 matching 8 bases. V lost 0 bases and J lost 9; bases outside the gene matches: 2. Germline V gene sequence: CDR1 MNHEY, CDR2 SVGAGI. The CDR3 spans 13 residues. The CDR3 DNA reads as TGTGCCAGCAGTTACTCGCGGGGGGAAACGCAGTATTTT. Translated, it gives CASSYSRGETQYF.

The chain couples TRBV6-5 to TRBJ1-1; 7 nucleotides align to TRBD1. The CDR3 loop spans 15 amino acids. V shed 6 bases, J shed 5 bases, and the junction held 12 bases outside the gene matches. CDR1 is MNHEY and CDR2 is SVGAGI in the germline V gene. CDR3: CASSHPTGRETEAFF. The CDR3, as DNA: TGTGCCAGCAGCCATCCGACAGGGAGAGAGACTGAAGCTTTCTTT.

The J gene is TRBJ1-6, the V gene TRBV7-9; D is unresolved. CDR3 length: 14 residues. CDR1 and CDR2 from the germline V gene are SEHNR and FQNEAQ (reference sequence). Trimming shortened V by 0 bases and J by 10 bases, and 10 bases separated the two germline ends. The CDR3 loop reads CASSLAGGQSPLHF. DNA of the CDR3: TGTGCCAGCAGCTTAGCGGGAGGGCAATCACCCCTCCACTTT.